This TCR beta chain appears in the sequencing data of a study of T cells in Graves' hyperthyroidism and ophthalmopathy. This clonotype was picked up many times. RNA transcripts served as the template for amplifying TCR beta CDR3 regions. First-round RT-PCR with HTBI primers amplified the TCR CDR3 region. Each CDR3 protein is one row after TCRdb ran MiXCR on the multiplex PCR reads. The sample carries 360,000 or so distinct CDR3 sequences, 19% recorded once. The ends were cut back, 4 bases at V and 1 base at J, with 13 bases in the middle. The CDR3 loop spans 15 amino acids. CDR1 and CDR2 from the germline V gene are MNHEY and SMNVEV (reference sequence).

Sequenced sample: blood. The chain links TRBV27 to TRBJ1-2, with TRBD1 as a possible D gene (6 bases). The sequence came from a woman aged 18-35 years with Graves' hyperthyroidism. Here the CDR3 DNA reads TGTGCCAGCAGTTCCAGGGGAGGGATTAACTATGGCTACACCTTC. It translates to CASSSRGGINYGYTF.